Given below is one T cell receptor beta chain in context. Per the germline V gene, CDR1 is SGHTA and CDR2 is FQGNSA. Unmatched junction bases numbered 1, after V lost 0 bases and J lost 7 bases. The CDR3 runs to 13 residues. Clinical history reported by participants formed the basis on which cohorts were assigned. This sample is drawn from a study of blood T cell repertoires in COVID-19. TCRdb keeps only in-frame clones here, not all; method: immunoSEQ multiplex PCR. The sample has 300,000 to 400,000 clones, about 86% seen once. The specimen sequenced was PBMCs or T cells enriched from blood (not recorded which). This clonotype originated in a woman in her forties with acute COVID-19. The chain carries TRBV7-2 and TRBJ2-7, with 9 bases lining up with TRBD2. The CDR3 spells CASSLASGGEQYF. The CDR3, as DNA: TGTGCCAGCAGCTTAGCTAGCGGGGGAGAGCAGTACTTC.